The 16 T cell receptor beta chains in this list originate from one sample, sequenced in a study of naive and memory T cell subsets (dated by TCRdb to 2017 to 2019). The sample's treatment or condition label, decoded: skin biopsy from PPD injection site in Mantoux-positive individual. The study reported a robust and sensitive protocol to amplify, sequence and analyze TCRs, based on 3' ligation of a UMI-containing oligonucleotide to TCR cDNA. Libraries were prepared through UMI-ligation and nested PCR. These reads were obtained on an Illumina MiSeq. The ligated cDNA was amplified in four rounds of PCR with nested alpha and beta constant region primers together with the SP2 primer. TCRdb reran the public reads through fastp at Q25 and MiXCR, keeping productive beta chains. Entries are consolidated by CDR3 protein sequence, retaining the most common genes and DNA. In all, the sample holds tens of thousands of distinct CDR3 sequences, and more than 6.5% of those were seen once. The ten largest clones take up 3% to 3.5% of the sample.

The sequenced sample was skin, obtained from a tuberculin skin test site. These receptors were obtained from an adult in good health.

The chain has TRBV6-6 and TRBJ1-4, with a tentative D call TRBD1 (6 bases). The V end lost 7 bases, the J end lost 6 bases, and 12 bases lay between the germline ends. Germline V gives CDR1 MNHNY, CDR2 SVGAGI (reference sequence). CDR3 length equals 13 residues. The CDR3 is CASISPGDEKLFF. Here the CDR3 DNA reads TGTGCCAGCATTTCGCCAGGGGATGAAAAACTGTTTTTT.

This clonotype was recorded many times. A much larger clone lies one base from this, so it may be a read error. This rearrangement joins TRBV7-8 to TRBJ2-4; a possible D gene is TRBD2 (6 bases). The CDR3 is made up of 19 amino acids. Trimming took 0 bases from V and 3 from J, leaving 21 bases between them. Looked up from germline, CDR1 is SGHVS and CDR2 is FQNEAQ. DNA for the CDR3: TGTGCCAGCAGCTTAGCGCATTCTACCACTCGGGGAGGCAAAAACATTCAGTACTTC. It specifies CASSLAHSTTRGGKNIQYF.

This clonotype is termed medium-sized. The chain carries TRBV27 and TRBJ2-5, with D perhaps matching TRBD2 (6 bases). The V end was cut by 3 bases, the J end by 4 bases, with 15 bases between. Germline V CDR1 and CDR2: MNHEY, SMNVEV (reference sequence). The CDR3 consists of 15 residues. CDR3 region: CASSLVGLGLETQYF. The DNA of the CDR3 is TGTGCCAGCAGTTTGGTGGGGCTGGGACTAGAGACCCAGTACTTC.

The genes are TRBV20-1 and TRBJ1-2; D possibly corresponds to TRBD1 (5 bases). The germline V gene has CDR1 DFQATT and CDR2 SNEGSKA (reference sequence). With 3 bases removed from V and 5 bases from J, the gap between germline ends came to 13 bases. The CDR3 length is 13 residues. In DNA, the CDR3 is TGCAGTGCTAGCCATCCCTCAGGGTATGGCTACACCTTC. Protein product: CSASHPSGYGYTF.

At least ten counts were recorded for this clonotype. The chain uses TRBV9 and TRBJ2-1; tentative D call: TRBD2 (5 bases). CDR1 SGDLS and CDR2 YYNGEE come from the germline V gene. CDR3 length: 14 amino acids. The V end lost 6 bases, the J end lost 8 bases, and 18 bases lay between the germline ends. Written as DNA, the CDR3 is TGTGCCAGCACCGGGGTAGCCTCCGGGGATGAGCAGTTCTTC. Protein sequence: CASTGVASGDEQFF.

The table lists this clonotype with many counts. V is TRBV20-1 and J is TRBJ1-1; TRBD1 is a possible D gene (5 bases). Germline-derived CDR1 and CDR2 are DFQATT and SNEGSKA (reference sequence). CDR3 length: 13 residues. V gave up 3 bases and J gave up 5 bases, with 13 bases separating them. CDR3 sequence: CSASGGFGTEAFF. The CDR3 coding sequence is TGCAGTGCTAGTGGGGGATTCGGGACTGAAGCTTTCTTT.

V usage is TRBV27 and J usage is TRBJ1-5; D might be TRBD1 (5 bases). The CDR3 runs to 15 residues. V lost 2 bases and J 3 bases, leaving 11 bases between the germline ends. Germline CDR1 MNHEY, CDR2 SMNVEV (reference sequence). This CDR3 reads CASSLGSGANQPQHF. The CDR3 DNA reads TGTGCCAGCAGTTTAGGTTCCGGGGCCAATCAGCCCCAGCATTTT.

This clonotype was seen many times. V gene TRBV5-1 combines with J gene TRBJ2-7; the D is unclear. In germline, CDR1 is SGHRS, CDR2 YFSETQ. Trimming cost V 0 bases and J 4 bases, with 11 bases left between them. CDR3 length equals 14 residues. The CDR3 DNA is TGCGCCAGCAGCTTGGTTGGGGTTATGTACGAGCAGTACTTC. Its protein is CASSLVGVMYEQYF. Supplemented by reference TRBV5-1 and TRBJ2-7, the full variable domain reads KAGVTQTPRYLIKTRGQQVTLSCSPISGHRSVSWYQQTPGQGLQFLFEYFSETQRNKGNFPGRFSGRQFSNSRSEMNVSTLELGDSALYLCASSLVGVMYEQYFGPGTRLTVT.

This clonotype was counted only a few times. One end of the junction fails to match germline, which may point to a read error. The V gene is TRBV27, the J gene TRBJ1-1; D remains ambiguous. CDR3 length: 13 residues. Looked up from germline, CDR1 is MNHEY and CDR2 is SMNVEV (reference sequence). The chain's CDR3 is CASSLAANIEAFF. DNA of the CDR3: TGTGCCAGCAGTTTAGCGGCGAACATTGAAGCTTTCTTT.

This chain joins TRBV2 and TRBJ2-3; D unresolved. V was cut by 6 bases and J by 6 bases, with 7 bases left in between. The CDR3 covers 11 residues. CDR1 and CDR2 from the germline V gene are SNHLY and FYNNEI. CDR3 sequence reads: CASRGFDTQYF. The CDR3 DNA reads as TGTGCCAGCAGGGGTTTTGATACGCAGTATTTT.

The sample holds many counts of this clonotype. The J gene is TRBJ2-3, the V gene TRBV7-2, with TRBD1 as a possible D gene (6 bases). Germline CDR1 SGHTA, CDR2 FQGNSA. The V gene lost 4 bases and the J gene lost 0 bases, with 11 bases spanning the gap. This CDR3 spans 15 amino acids. CDR3 loop: CASSSDRTSTDTQYF. In nucleotides, the CDR3 is TGTGCCAGCAGCTCGGACAGAACTAGCACAGATACGCAGTATTTT.

This clonotype was detected ten times or more. CDR3 nucleotides: TGTGCCAGCAGCTCGTTCCCTCGGGGACAGGGGAGCGATGAAGCTTTCTTT. This sequence encodes CASSSFPRGQGSDEAFF. The chain links TRBV7-2 to TRBJ1-1; 10 bases fit TRBD1. Germline CDR1 and CDR2: SGHTA and FQGNSA. The CDR3 length is 17 residues. Trimming took 4 bases from V and 7 from J; bases not matched to a gene: 15.

This clonotype has a count of ten or more. V usage is TRBV19 and J usage is TRBJ2-1; D is possibly TRBD1 (6 bases). The CDR3 loop spans 12 amino acids. CDR1 and CDR2 (germline): LNHDA, SQIVND (reference sequence). V lost 7 bases and J 12 bases, leaving 16 bases between the germline ends. The CDR3 DNA reads as TGTGCCAGTAACAAACAGGGTAGGTCGCAGTTCTTC. It yields the protein CASNKQGRSQFF.

This clonotype was recorded many times. The chain combines TRBV6-1 with TRBJ2-7, with D possibly matching TRBD1 (5 bases). This CDR3 comprises 12 residues. Trimming removed 6 bases at V and 2 bases at J, with 8 bases between. The germline CDR1 and CDR2 sequences are MNHNS and SASEGT. As DNA, the CDR3 is TGTGCCAGCAGGGACATCCCCTACGAGCAGTACTTC. As protein: CASRDIPYEQYF.

In this sample, this clonotype turned up many times. J is TRBJ2-7 and V is TRBV5-1; TRBD1 is a possible D gene (6 bases). The CDR3 is made up of 13 amino acids. CDR1 SGHRS and CDR2 YFSETQ come from the germline V gene. The germline V and J ends were trimmed by 3 bases and 1 base, with 8 bases remaining between them. The CDR3 is CASSSDSSYEQYF. Written as DNA, the CDR3 is TGCGCCAGCAGCTCGGACAGTTCCTACGAGCAGTACTTC.

This clonotype has only a few counts. V and J are TRBV11-2 and TRBJ2-7; no firm D call. V dropped 2 bases and J dropped 5 bases, with 7 bases sitting between them. Germline lookup yields CDR1 SGHAT and CDR2 FQNNGV. The CDR3 has 12 residues. This CDR3 is CASSLFSDEQYF. The CDR3 DNA sequence: TGTGCCAGCAGCTTATTTTCTGACGAGCAGTACTTC.